The 13 T cell receptor beta chains reported below all come from one sample, sequenced in a study of post-analysis software for immune sequencing data. Notes on the study in general: Controls had lower frequencies than patients of four or five TRBV segments, which included TRBV5-6, TRBV5-1 and TRBV20-1.

The TCR beta cDNA libraries carried unique molecular identifiers. In TCRdb, the PCR reads were re-called with MiXCR into one record per CDR3 protein. The sample carries hundreds of thousands of distinct CDR3 sequences, 25% to 30% recorded once. Their antigens remain unidentified. The specimen was blood. Every receptor here comes from a girl aged 10 to 17 with multiple sclerosis.

The chain couples TRBV20-1 to TRBJ2-1; D perhaps matches TRBD2 (5 bases). Germline CDR1 DFQATT, CDR2 SNEGSKA (reference sequence). V lost 6 bases and J lost 8, with 20 bases in between. The CDR3 spans 14 residues. The CDR3 loop reads CSAAGELSTDEQFF. The DNA of the CDR3 is TGCAGTGCCGCCGGGGAGTTGTCAACGGATGAGCAGTTCTTC.

This rearrangement joins TRBV7-2 to TRBJ2-1; tentatively, D is TRBD2 (7 bases). The CDR3 has 15 residues. V was pared by 5 bases and J by 9 bases, with 20 bases between. Germline V gives CDR1 SGHTA, CDR2 FQGNSA. In DNA form, the CDR3 reads TGTGCCAGCAGCGCTTGGGGGGGCCTGGGCATTGAGCAGTTCTTC. Protein product: CASSAWGGLGIEQFF.

Only a few counts were recorded for this clonotype. The chain joins TRBV6-6 to TRBJ2-3; D possibly matches TRBD1 or TRBD2 (5 bases each). This CDR3 has 14 residues. Looked up from germline, CDR1 is MNHNY and CDR2 is SVGAGI (reference sequence). Between the trimmed V and J ends, which lost 5 bases and 6 bases, there was a span of 15 bases. The CDR3 region is CASSPTGLGDTQYF. CDR3 nucleotide sequence: TGTGCCAGCAGTCCCACGGGGCTGGGGGATACGCAGTATTTT.

On this clonotype: This may arise from a read error, as a much more abundant clone is one base away. The rearrangement links TRBV4-3 to TRBJ2-5; a possible D gene is TRBD1 (6 bases). TRBJ2-7 matches the DNA end more closely, so the J call is doubtful. Germline V gene sequence: CDR1 LGHNA, CDR2 YSLEER. The CDR3 has 16 amino acids. CDR3 in amino acids: CASSQDRQGSWYEQYF. The CDR3 nucleotides are TGCGCCAGCAGCCAAGATCGGCAGGGGTCGTGGTACGAGCAGTACTTC.

The rearrangement links TRBV19 to TRBJ2-1; 10 positions agree with TRBD1. The CDR3 contains 16 residues. CDR1 is LNHDA and CDR2 is SQIVND in the germline V gene (reference sequence). Losses at the gene ends were 5 bases for V and 7 bases for J; bases not matched to a gene: 11. The CDR3, as DNA: TGTGCCAGTAGTCCTTTAGGTACGGGACAGGGGAATGAGCAGTTCTTC. Translating it yields CASSPLGTGQGNEQFF.

CDR3 DNA: TGTGCCAGCAGCTCACCGAGATCGGCAGATGGGGGGGAGACCCAGTACTTC. As protein: CASSSPRSADGGETQYF. V is TRBV7-9 and J is TRBJ2-5; D might be TRBD2 (6 bases). This CDR3 has 17 residues. Germline V gene sequence: CDR1 SEHNR, CDR2 FQNEAQ (reference sequence). V lost 4 bases, J lost 5 bases, and 23 bases lay in between.

This clonotype was detected only a few times. The rearrangement uses TRBV2 and TRBJ1-6; tentatively, D is TRBD1 (5 bases). V was pared by 2 bases and J by 11 bases, with 13 bases between. This CDR3 is built from 14 residues. Germline V gives CDR1 SNHLY, CDR2 FYNNEI. The CDR3 bases are TGTGCCAGCAGTGAATTGGGGCAGAGGGCACCCCTCCACTTT. Translating it yields CASSELGQRAPLHF.

This clonotype was picked up a small number of times. The chain has TRBV4-1 and TRBJ1-5; TRBD1 matches at 10 bases. This CDR3 region has 16 residues. CDR1 MGHRA and CDR2 YSYEKL come from the germline V gene. V was clipped by 2 bases and J by 4 bases; unmatched bases: 5. The chain's CDR3 is CASSQLPGQGNQPQHF. CDR3 coding DNA: TGCGCCAGCAGCCAACTTCCGGGACAGGGGAATCAGCCCCAGCATTTT.

The chain couples TRBV5-1 to TRBJ2-4; 10 bases are a match to TRBD2. Near its end, the DNA agrees better with TRBJ2-7, so the J call may be wrong. The CDR3 loop spans 15 amino acids. CDR1 is SGHRS, CDR2 YFSETQ, per germline. CDR3 protein: CASSSAGGLFYEQYF. CDR3 bases: TGCGCCAGCAGCTCAGCGGGAGGGCTTTTTTACGAGCAGTACTTC.

V gene TRBV6-6 combines with J gene TRBJ2-3; 13 positions match TRBD2. The CDR3 has 15 residues. V lost 10 bases and J lost 7; bases outside the gene matches: 11. Per germline, CDR1 MNHNY and CDR2 SVGAGI (reference sequence). The CDR3 is CATHSGTSGKNTQYF. The DNA of the CDR3 is TGTGCCACTCACTCCGGGACTAGCGGGAAAAATACGCAGTATTTT.

This clonotype was seen only a few times. The V gene is TRBV6-1, the J gene TRBJ2-5, with D possibly called TRBD1 or TRBD2 (5 bases each). Germline V gene lookup returns CDR1 MNHNS and CDR2 SASEGT. V was clipped by 6 bases and J by 3 bases, with 14 bases between them. The CDR3 is 14 residues long. As DNA, the CDR3 is TGTGCCAGCAGACGAAGGGGAGCCAAAGAGACCCAGTACTTC. Protein product: CASRRRGAKETQYF.

The rearrangement uses TRBV20-1 and TRBJ1-2; D is possibly TRBD1 (5 bases). The germline V gene has CDR1 DFQATT and CDR2 SNEGSKA (reference sequence). V lost 6 bases and J lost 2, with 10 bases in between. CDR3 length equals 12 residues. The CDR3, as DNA: TGCAGTGCCGCGGACATAAACTATGGCTACACCTTC. Translation gives CSAADINYGYTF.

This clonotype appeared a few times. The chain combines TRBV15 with TRBJ1-5, with D perhaps TRBD1 (5 bases). Per the germline V gene, CDR1 is LNHNV and CDR2 is YYDKDF (reference sequence). V shed 0 bases and J shed 4 bases, with 10 bases lying between them. CDR3 length equals 15 residues. CDR3 coding DNA: TGTGCCACCAGCAGAGATCCTGACAGAAATCAGCCCCAGCATTTT. Translated: CATSRDPDRNQPQHF.